This T cell receptor beta chain was recovered during a study of blood T cell repertoires in COVID-19. Turning to the study itself: The United States, Italy and Spain were the sources of the acute and convalescent COVID-19 samples. The analysed material was cDNA or gDNA that came from T cells, B-cell-depleted T cells, or PBMCs.

Sequencing used immunoSEQ multiplex PCR; TCRdb keeps in-frame clones, though not all of them. The sample has 150,000 or so clones; approximately 90% are singletons. The V segment lost 5 bases and the J segment 6 bases; nucleotides outside the gene matches: 9. The CDR3 sequence is 15 residues long. Germline V gene sequence: CDR1 SGHTA, CDR2 FQGTGA. This rearrangement joins TRBV7-3 to TRBJ2-3, with 9 bases fitting TRBD1. The sequence was collected from a man aged 18 to 35 with acute or convalescent COVID-19. Sequenced material: peripheral blood. CDR3 sequence (DNA): TGTGCCAGCAGCCCCACAGGGGGCGATTGGGATACGCAGTATTTT. Translation gives CASSPTGGDWDTQYF.